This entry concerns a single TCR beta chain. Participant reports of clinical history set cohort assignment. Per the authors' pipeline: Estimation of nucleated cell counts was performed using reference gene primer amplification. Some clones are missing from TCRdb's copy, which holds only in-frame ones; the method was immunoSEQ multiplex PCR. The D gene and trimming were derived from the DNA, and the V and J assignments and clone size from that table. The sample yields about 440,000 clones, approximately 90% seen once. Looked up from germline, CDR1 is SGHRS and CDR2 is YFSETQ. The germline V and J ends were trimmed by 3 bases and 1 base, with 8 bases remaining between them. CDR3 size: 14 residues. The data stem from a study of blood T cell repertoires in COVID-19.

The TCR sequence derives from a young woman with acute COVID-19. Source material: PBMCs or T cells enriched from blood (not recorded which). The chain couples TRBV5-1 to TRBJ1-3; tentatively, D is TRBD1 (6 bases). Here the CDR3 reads CASSWGTSGNTIYF. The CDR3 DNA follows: TGCGCCAGCAGCTGGGGGACATCTGGAAACACCATATATTTT. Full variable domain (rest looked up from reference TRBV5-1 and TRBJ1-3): KAGVTQTPRYLIKTRGQQVTLSCSPISGHRSVSWYQQTPGQGLQFLFEYFSETQRNKGNFPGRFSGRQFSNSRSEMNVSTLELGDSALYLCASSWGTSGNTIYFGEGSWLTVV.